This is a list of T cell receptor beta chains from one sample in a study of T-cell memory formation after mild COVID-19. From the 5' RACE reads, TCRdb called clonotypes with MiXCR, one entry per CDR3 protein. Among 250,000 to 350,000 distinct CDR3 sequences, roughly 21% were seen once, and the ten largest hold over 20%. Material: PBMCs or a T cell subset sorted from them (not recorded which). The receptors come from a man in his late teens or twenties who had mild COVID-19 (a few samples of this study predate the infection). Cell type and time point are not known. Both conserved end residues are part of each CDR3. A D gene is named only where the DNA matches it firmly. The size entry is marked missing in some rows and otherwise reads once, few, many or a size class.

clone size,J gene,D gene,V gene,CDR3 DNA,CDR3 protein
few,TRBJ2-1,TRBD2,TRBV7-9,TGTGCCAGCAGCTCGGGACTAGCGGGGGCCTCCTACAATGAGCAGTTCTTC,CASSSGLAGASYNEQFF
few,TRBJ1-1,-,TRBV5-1,TGCGCCAGCAGCTTGGAATACACACTGAACACTGAAGCTTTCTTT,CASSLEYTLNTEAFF
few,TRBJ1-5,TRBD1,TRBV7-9,TGTGCCAGCAGCCTCGGACAGGGAGGTAGCAATCAGCCCCAGCATTTT,CASSLGQGGSNQPQHF
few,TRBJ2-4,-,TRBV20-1,TGCAGTGCTAGATCAGACCTAGCCAAAAACATTCAGTACTTC,CSARSDLAKNIQYF
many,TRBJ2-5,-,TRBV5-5,TGTGCCAGCAGCCGCTCTGGGGCCCAAGAGACCCAGTACTTC,CASSRSGAQETQYF
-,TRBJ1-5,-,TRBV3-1,TGTGCCAGCAGCCAAGGGAGGGTCCAACGGCCCCAGCATTTT,CASSQGRVQRPQHF
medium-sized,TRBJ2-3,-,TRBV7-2,TGTGCCAGCAGCTCGACCAGGGTCGGAGATACGCAGTATTTT,CASSSTRVGDTQYF
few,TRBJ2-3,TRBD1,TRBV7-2,TGTGCCAGCAGCTTTCGGACAGGGGTGTCAGATACGCAGTATTTT,CASSFRTGVSDTQYF
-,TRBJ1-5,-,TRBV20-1,TGCAGTGCTACTACCCCCTGGGACACCTACAATCAGCCCCAGCATTTT,CSATTPWDTYNQPQHF
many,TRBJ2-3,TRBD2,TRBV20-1,TGCAGTGCTAGAGATAGCGGGGGCACAGATACGCAGTATTTT,CSARDSGGTDTQYF
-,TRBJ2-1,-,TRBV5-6,TGTGCCAGCAGCCAAGCCTGGAATGAGCAGTTCTTC,CASSQAWNEQFF
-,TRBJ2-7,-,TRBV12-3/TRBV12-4,TGTGCCAGCAGTGGGACCCTCTACGAGCAGTACTTC,CASSGTLYEQYF
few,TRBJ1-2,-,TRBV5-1,TGCGCCAGCAGCCAACAACCGGGCCCCACGGAGGGCTACACCTTC,CASSQQPGPTEGYTF
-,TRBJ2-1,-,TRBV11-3,TGTGCCAGCAGCGCCAGACAGCGCGATGAGCAGTTCTTC,CASSARQRDEQFF
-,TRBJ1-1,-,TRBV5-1,TGCGCCAGCAGAGACCAAGGGAACACTGAAGCTTTCTTT,CASRDQGNTEAFF
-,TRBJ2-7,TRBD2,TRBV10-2,TGCGCCAGCAGTGTCACAGCGGGGGGCTACGAGCAGTACTTC,CASSVTAGGYEQYF
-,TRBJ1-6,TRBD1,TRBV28,TGTGCCAGCAGTTCTAAGACAGGGGTGATTTCACCCCTCCACTTT,CASSSKTGVISPLHF
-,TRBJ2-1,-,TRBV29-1,TGCAGCGTGGAGCGGACCTACAATGAGCAGTTCTTC,CSVERTYNEQFF
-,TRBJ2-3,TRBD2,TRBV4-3,TGCGCCAGCAGCCAAGATGTAGGCGGGGGGGCGATCGATACGCAGTATTTT,CASSQDVGGGAIDTQYF
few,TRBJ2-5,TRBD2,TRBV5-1,TGCGCCAGCAGCTTGGTTCGAAGCGGGGGGGCCGCGGAGACCCAGTACTTC,CASSLVRSGGAAETQYF
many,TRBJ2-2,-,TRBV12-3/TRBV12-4,TGTGCCAAAGGGGATATCACCGGGGAGCTGTTTTTT,CAKGDITGELFF
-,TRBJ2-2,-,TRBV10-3,TGTGCCATCCCTCTAGGTGGGGAGACCGGGGAGCTGTTTTTT,CAIPLGGETGELFF
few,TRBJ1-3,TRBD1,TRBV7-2,TGTGCCAGCGCCTCGACAGGGGCGGTCGGAAACACCATATATTTT,CASASTGAVGNTIYF
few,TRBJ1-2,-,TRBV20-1,TGCAGTGCTAGTGGTGGGAACTATGGCTACACCTTC,CSASGGNYGYTF
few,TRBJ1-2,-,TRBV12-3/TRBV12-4,TGTGCCAGCAGTTTTACGTTTGACTATGGCTACACCTTC,CASSFTFDYGYTF
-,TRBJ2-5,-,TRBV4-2,TGTGCCAGCAGCCAAGTGGGAATTGGGGAGACCCAGTACTTC,CASSQVGIGETQYF
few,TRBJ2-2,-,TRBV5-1,TGCGCCAGCAGCCACCAACAGGGGAGGTCTGCCGGGGAGCTGTTTTTT,CASSHQQGRSAGELFF
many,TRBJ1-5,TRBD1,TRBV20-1,TGCAGTGCTAGGACAGGGGGAGATCAGCCCCAGCATTTT,CSARTGGDQPQHF
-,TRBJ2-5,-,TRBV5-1,TGCGCCAGCAGCTGGGGTAAGGAGACCCAGTACTTC,CASSWGKETQYF
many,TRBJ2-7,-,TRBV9,TGTGCCAGCAGCGTAGCGGCAGTCAGCTCCTACGAGCAGTACTTC,CASSVAAVSSYEQYF
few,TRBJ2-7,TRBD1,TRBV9,TGTGCCAGCAGCGTAACCGGGACAGGCAACGGCGAGCAGTACTTC,CASSVTGTGNGEQYF
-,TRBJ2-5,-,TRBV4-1,TGCGCCAGCAGCACCTCGCGGACCCAGTACTTC,CASSTSRTQYF
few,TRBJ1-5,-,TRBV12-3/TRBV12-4,TGTGCCAGCAGTTTAATGGCCGCCAATCAGCCCCAGCATTTT,CASSLMAANQPQHF
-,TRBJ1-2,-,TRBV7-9,TGTGCCAGCAGCTTACTTTCCTTGGGGGTAGTCTATGGCTACACCTTC,CASSLLSLGVVYGYTF
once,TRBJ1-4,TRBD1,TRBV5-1,TGCGCCAGCAGCCCCGGGACAGTTGGTGAAAAACTGTTTTTT,CASSPGTVGEKLFF
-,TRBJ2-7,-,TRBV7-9,TGTGCCAGCAGCTTAGTGGAAGAGCAGTACTTC,CASSLVEEQYF
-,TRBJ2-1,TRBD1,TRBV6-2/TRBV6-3,TGTGCCAGCAGCTCAGGACAGGCGCTGGGTGAGCAGTTCTTC,CASSSGQALGEQFF
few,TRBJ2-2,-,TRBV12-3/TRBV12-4,TGTGCCAGCAGCACAGTGCCCACAGGGACCGGGGAGCTGTTTTTT,CASSTVPTGTGELFF
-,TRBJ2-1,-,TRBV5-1,TGCGCCAGCAGCTTGGGAGGCAGGGGATTAGACTTC,CASSLGGRGLDF
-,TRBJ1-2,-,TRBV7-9,TGTGCCAGCAGCCCTGGCGCGCGGATTTCTTATGGCTACACCTTC,CASSPGARISYGYTF
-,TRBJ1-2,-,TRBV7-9,TGTGCCAGCAGCTTAGCGTCTGGACACTACTCCGGGGGGACTAACTATGGCTACACCTTC,CASSLASGHYSGGTNYGYTF
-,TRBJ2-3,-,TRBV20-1,TGCAGTGGTGGGACGGTAAGCACAGATACGCAGTATTTT,CSGGTVSTDTQYF
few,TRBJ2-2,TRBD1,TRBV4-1,TGCGCCAGCAGCCCGGGACAGGGGGCTGATCGGGAGCTGTTTTTT,CASSPGQGADRELFF
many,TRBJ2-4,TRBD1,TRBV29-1,TGCAGCGTTGAAGGACAGGGAAAAAACATTCAGTACTTC,CSVEGQGKNIQYF
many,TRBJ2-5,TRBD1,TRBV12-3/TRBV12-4,TGTGCCAGCAGTGGACAGGTCCAAGAGACCCAGTACTTC,CASSGQVQETQYF
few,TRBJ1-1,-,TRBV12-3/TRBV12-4,TGTGCCAGCAGTTTACTTGGGTCTGAAGCTTTCTTT,CASSLLGSEAFF
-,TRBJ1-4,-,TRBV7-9,TGTGCCAGCAGCCCCGGACGCGGTGAAAAACTGTTTTTT,CASSPGRGEKLFF
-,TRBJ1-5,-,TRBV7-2,TGTGCCAGCAGCCCCTACCGCAATCAGCCCCAGCATTTT,CASSPYRNQPQHF
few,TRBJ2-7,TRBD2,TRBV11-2,TGTGCCAGCAGCTTTAGGACTAGCGGGGAGTCCTACGAGCAGTACTTC,CASSFRTSGESYEQYF
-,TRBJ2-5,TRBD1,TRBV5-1,TGCGCCAGCACCCGGGGACAGGAAAAAGAGACCCAGTACTTC,CASTRGQEKETQYF
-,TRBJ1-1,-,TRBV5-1,TGCGCCAGCAGCTTTTTGGACAGGAACACTGAAGCTTTCTTT,CASSFLDRNTEAFF